A selection of T cell receptor beta chains follows, all from one sample in a study of human T cells and chemical hapten exposure. From the RACE reads, TCRdb called clonotypes with MiXCR, one entry per CDR3 protein. The profile shows about 110,000 distinct CDR3 sequences, around 10% of them singletons. The sequencing used whole blood, collected in connection with sensitization to the hapten diphenylcyclopropenone (DPC). All receptors derive from a woman aged 40 to 49 with alopecia areata. Some clones in this sample may be carry-over from other donors' samples. Each CDR3 is given with its conserved first and last residue. The order of the fields is J gene, CDR3 length, D gene, clone size, V gene, CDR3 protein, CDR3 DNA. D genes are given only for firm matches. Size is omitted from some rows. Given values are once, few, many or a class for expanded clones.

TRBJ1-2	16	.	.	TRBV6-1	CASSEWGQGSDYGYTF	TGTGCCAGCAGTGAATGGGGGCAGGGGAGTGACTATGGCTACACCTTC
TRBJ1-1	15	TRBD1	.	TRBV5-4	CASSPPTGENTEAFF	TGTGCCAGCAGCCCGCCGACAGGGGAAAACACTGAAGCTTTCTTT
TRBJ1-2	12	.	few	TRBV7-9	CASSPSRDGYTF	TGTGCCAGCAGCCCGTCCCGTGATGGCTACACCTTC
TRBJ2-7	15	TRBD1	few	TRBV7-2	CASSPGTEYSYEQYF	TGTGCCAGCAGCCCGGGGACAGAATACTCCTACGAGCAGTACTTC
TRBJ2-3	13	.	many	TRBV7-2	CASSLDRTDTQYF	TGTGCCAGCAGCTTAGACCGCACAGATACGCAGTATTTT
TRBJ2-3	15	.	.	TRBV7-2	CASSLVRGIGDTQYF	TGTGCCAGCAGCTTAGTTCGAGGGATTGGAGATACGCAGTATTTT
TRBJ1-1	14	.	many	TRBV7-9	CASSLGEWAGEAFF	TGTGCCAGCAGCTTAGGAGAGTGGGCCGGGGAAGCTTTCTTT
TRBJ1-2	15	.	many	TRBV7-9	CASSLDGAANYGYTF	TGTGCCAGCAGCTTAGACGGCGCGGCTAACTATGGCTACACCTTC
TRBJ2-7	14	.	few	TRBV6-2/TRBV6-3	CATSDLAGMDEQYF	TGTGCCACGTCGGACTTAGCTGGGATGGACGAGCAGTACTTC
TRBJ1-5	15	.	once	TRBV19	CASSIWGDANQPQRF	TGTGCCAGTAGTATTTGGGGGGACGCCAATCAGCCCCAGCGTTTT